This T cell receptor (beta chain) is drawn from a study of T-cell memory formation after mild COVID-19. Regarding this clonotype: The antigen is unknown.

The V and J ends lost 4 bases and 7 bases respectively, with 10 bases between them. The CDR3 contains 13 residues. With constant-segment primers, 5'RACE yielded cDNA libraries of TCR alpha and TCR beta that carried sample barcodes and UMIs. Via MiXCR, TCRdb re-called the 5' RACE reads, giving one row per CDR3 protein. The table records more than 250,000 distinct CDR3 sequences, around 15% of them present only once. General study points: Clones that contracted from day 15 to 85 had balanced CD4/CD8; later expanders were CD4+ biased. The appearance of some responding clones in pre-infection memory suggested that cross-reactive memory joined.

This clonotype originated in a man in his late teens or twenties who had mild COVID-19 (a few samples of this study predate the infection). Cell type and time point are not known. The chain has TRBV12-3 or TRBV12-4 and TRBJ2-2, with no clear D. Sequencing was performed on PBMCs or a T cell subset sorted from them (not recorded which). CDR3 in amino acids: CASSSPLGGELFF. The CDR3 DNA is TGTGCCAGCAGTTCCCCCCTGGGCGGGGAGCTGTTTTTT.